The sequence of this T cell receptor (beta chain) was determined in a study of control samples from healthy donors and cancer patients. With V trimmed by 5 bases and J by 4 bases, 6 bases remained unmatched. Per the germline V gene, CDR1 is SEHNR and CDR2 is FQNEAQ (reference sequence). There are 14 residues in the CDR3. Here immunoSEQ multiplex PCR was the method, and the copy in TCRdb shows in-frame clones only, minus some. The table lists fewer than 200,000 clones, 90% of them singletons. This receptor was identified in a woman in her forties or fifties in good health. The rearrangement uses TRBV7-9 and TRBJ1-1; the match to TRBD1 covers 8 bases. Sample: blood. CDR3 DNA sequence: TGTGCCAGCAGCCCGACAGGGGAGTTCACTGAAGCTTTCTTT. Its protein product is CASSPTGEFTEAFF.